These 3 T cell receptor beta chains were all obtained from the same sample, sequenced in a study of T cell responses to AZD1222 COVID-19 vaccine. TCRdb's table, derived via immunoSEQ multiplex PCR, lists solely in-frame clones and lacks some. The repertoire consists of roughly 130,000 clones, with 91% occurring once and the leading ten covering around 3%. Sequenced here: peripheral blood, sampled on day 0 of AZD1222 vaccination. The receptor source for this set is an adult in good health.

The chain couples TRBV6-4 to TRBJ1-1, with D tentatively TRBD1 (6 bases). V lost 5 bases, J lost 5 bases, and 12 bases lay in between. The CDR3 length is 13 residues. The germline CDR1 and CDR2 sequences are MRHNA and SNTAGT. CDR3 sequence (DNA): TGTGCCAGCAGTCTTTCAGGGGAAACTGAAGCTTTCTTT. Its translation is CASSLSGETEAFF.

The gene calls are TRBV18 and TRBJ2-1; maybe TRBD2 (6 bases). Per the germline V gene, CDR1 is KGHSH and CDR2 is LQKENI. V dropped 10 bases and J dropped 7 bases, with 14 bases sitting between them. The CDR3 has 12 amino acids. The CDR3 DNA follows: TGTGCCACAAACCTTGGGGGGAATGAGCAGTTCTTC. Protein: CATNLGGNEQFF.

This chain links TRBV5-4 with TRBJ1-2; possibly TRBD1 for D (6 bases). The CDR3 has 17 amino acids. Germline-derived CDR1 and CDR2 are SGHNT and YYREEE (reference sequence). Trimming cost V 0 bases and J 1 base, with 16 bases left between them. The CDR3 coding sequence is TGTGCCAGCAGCTTGGTGGCAGGGGACCTTATTAACTATGGCTACACCTTC. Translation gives CASSLVAGDLINYGYTF.